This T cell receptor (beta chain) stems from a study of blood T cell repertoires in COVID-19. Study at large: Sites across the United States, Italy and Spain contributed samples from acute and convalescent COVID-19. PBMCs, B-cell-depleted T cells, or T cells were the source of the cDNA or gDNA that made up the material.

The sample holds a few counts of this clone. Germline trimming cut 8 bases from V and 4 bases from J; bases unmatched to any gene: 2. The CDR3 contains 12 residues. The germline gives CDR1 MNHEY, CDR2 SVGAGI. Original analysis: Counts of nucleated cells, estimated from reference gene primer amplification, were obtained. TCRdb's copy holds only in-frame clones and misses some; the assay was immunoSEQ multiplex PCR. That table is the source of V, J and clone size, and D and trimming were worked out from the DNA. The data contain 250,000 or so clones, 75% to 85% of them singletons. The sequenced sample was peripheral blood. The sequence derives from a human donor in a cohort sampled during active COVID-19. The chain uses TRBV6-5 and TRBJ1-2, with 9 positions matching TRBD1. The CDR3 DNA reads TGTGCCAGCCAGGACAGGGGCTATGGCTACACCTTC. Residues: CASQDRGYGYTF.